Listed below are T cell receptor beta chains from one sample, sequenced in a study of cytotoxic CD8 clonotypes in ibrutinib-treated CLL. Data came from immunoSEQ multiplex PCR; TCRdb stores just in-frame clones and leaves some out. The sample records around 200,000 clones, approximately 79% being singletons. The specimen comprised PBMCs, sampled after 12 months of ibrutinib treatment. The receptors stem from a human donor with chronic lymphocytic leukemia. CDR3s include the opening cysteine and the closing phenylalanine or tryptophan. D genes are given only for firm matches. Expanded clones get a size class; other rows say once, few or many, or leave the size out.

cdr3_nt: TGCAGCGTGAGGACAGATTCGAACACTGAAGCTTTCTTT
cdr3_aa: CSVRTDSNTEAFF
v_call: TRBV29-1
j_call: TRBJ1-1
d_call: .
clone_size: .

cdr3_nt: TGCGCCAGCAGTCTCTTAGGGGGCACAGATACGCAGTATTTT
cdr3_aa: CASSLLGGTDTQYF
v_call: TRBV23-1
j_call: TRBJ2-3
d_call: .
clone_size: .

cdr3_nt: TGCGCCAGCAGCTTGGCGGGTGGCGGTCGGGACATTCAGTACTTC
cdr3_aa: CASSLAGGGRDIQYF
v_call: TRBV5-1
j_call: TRBJ2-4
d_call: .
clone_size: .

cdr3_nt: TGCGCCAGCAGCACCCAGGGTAGCGGAACCTACGAGCAGTACTTC
cdr3_aa: CASSTQGSGTYEQYF
v_call: TRBV4-1
j_call: TRBJ2-7
d_call: .
clone_size: .

cdr3_nt: TGTGCCTGGACTGGGACAGGGGGGAACACTGAAGCTTTCTTT
cdr3_aa: CAWTGTGGNTEAFF
v_call: TRBV30
j_call: TRBJ1-1
d_call: TRBD1
clone_size: .

cdr3_nt: TGCGCCAGCAGCCAGAGTCCATCCGGGACAGTTTACAATGAGCAGTTCTTC
cdr3_aa: CASSQSPSGTVYNEQFF
v_call: TRBV5-1
j_call: TRBJ2-1
d_call: TRBD1
clone_size: many

cdr3_nt: TGCGCCAGCAGCTGGACCCTCTCCGTGGGGCCCGGCTACACCTTC
cdr3_aa: CASSWTLSVGPGYTF
v_call: TRBV5-1
j_call: TRBJ1-2
d_call: .
clone_size: .

cdr3_nt: TGCGCCAGCAGCTTGGAGACTAGCGGGCCAGAGACCCAGTACTTC
cdr3_aa: CASSLETSGPETQYF
v_call: TRBV5-1
j_call: TRBJ2-5
d_call: TRBD2
clone_size: few

cdr3_nt: TGTGCCAGCAGTCCAGGGGCAGGGCAGTACTTC
cdr3_aa: CASSPGAGQYF
v_call: TRBV25-1
j_call: TRBJ2-7
d_call: .
clone_size: .

cdr3_nt: TGTGCCAGCAGCTTAGGCGGCACGAAGGGGGAGCTGTTTTTT
cdr3_aa: CASSLGGTKGELFF
v_call: TRBV11-2
j_call: TRBJ2-2
d_call: .
clone_size: .

cdr3_nt: TGTGCCAGCAGTACCGGGACAGGGTTCTGGAATGAGCAGTTCTTC
cdr3_aa: CASSTGTGFWNEQFF
v_call: TRBV5-6
j_call: TRBJ2-1
d_call: TRBD1
clone_size: once

cdr3_nt: TGTGCCAGCAGTTATCAAAAATTGGTCCTCCCCACTGAAGCTTTCTTT
cdr3_aa: CASSYQKLVLPTEAFF
v_call: TRBV27
j_call: TRBJ1-1
d_call: .
clone_size: .

cdr3_nt: TGTGCCAGCTCACCACGGCTTAGCGGAGACACAGATACGCAGTATTTT
cdr3_aa: CASSPRLSGDTDTQYF
v_call: TRBV18
j_call: TRBJ2-3
d_call: .
clone_size: .

cdr3_nt: TGCGCCAGCAGCCAAGTCTCGGATACGCAGTATTTT
cdr3_aa: CASSQVSDTQYF
v_call: TRBV7-2
j_call: TRBJ2-3
d_call: .
clone_size: .

cdr3_nt: TGTGCCAGCTCACCTCTGGGAGAACACACCATATATTTT
cdr3_aa: CASSPLGEHTIYF
v_call: TRBV18
j_call: TRBJ1-3
d_call: .
clone_size: .

cdr3_nt: TGCGCCAGCAGCTTGGTCGGGACAGGGTCTGATGAGCAGTTCTTC
cdr3_aa: CASSLVGTGSDEQFF
v_call: TRBV5-1
j_call: TRBJ2-1
d_call: TRBD1
clone_size: .

cdr3_nt: TGTGCCAGCAGTTCAGGACAGGGGACCTTTGGTGAAAAACTGTTTTTT
cdr3_aa: CASSSGQGTFGEKLFF
v_call: TRBV28
j_call: TRBJ1-4
d_call: TRBD1
clone_size: .

cdr3_nt: TGTGCCAGCCGGGCCCGGGACAGCTCCACAGATACGCAGTATTTT
cdr3_aa: CASRARDSSTDTQYF
v_call: TRBV28
j_call: TRBJ2-3
d_call: TRBD1
clone_size: .

cdr3_nt: TGTGCCAGCAGTTACCAAAAAGACAGGGGTCCCCTTGGCTACACCTTC
cdr3_aa: CASSYQKDRGPLGYTF
v_call: TRBV6-5
j_call: TRBJ1-2
d_call: TRBD1
clone_size: .

cdr3_nt: TGTGCCAGCAGTTTATTACAGGGGGCTGGAAAACTGTTTTTT
cdr3_aa: CASSLLQGAGKLFF
v_call: TRBV27
j_call: TRBJ1-4
d_call: TRBD1
clone_size: .

cdr3_nt: TGCGCCAGCAGCTTGGGCGACAGGTATCAGCCCCAGCATTTT
cdr3_aa: CASSLGDRYQPQHF
v_call: TRBV5-1
j_call: TRBJ1-5
d_call: .
clone_size: .

cdr3_nt: TGTGCCAGCACCTGGGGGAACACTGAAGCTTTCTTT
cdr3_aa: CASTWGNTEAFF
v_call: TRBV6-1
j_call: TRBJ1-1
d_call: .
clone_size: .

cdr3_nt: TGTGCCAGCAGTGAATGGGACAGGGGCTATGCTTTCTTT
cdr3_aa: CASSEWDRGYAFF
v_call: TRBV6-1
j_call: TRBJ1-1
d_call: TRBD1
clone_size: few

cdr3_nt: TGTGCCAGCAGCGTAGGCCGGCACAATGAGCAGTTCTTC
cdr3_aa: CASSVGRHNEQFF
v_call: TRBV9
j_call: TRBJ2-1
d_call: .
clone_size: few

cdr3_nt: TGTGCCACCTTACTACGAGGCCGGGACAGGGAAGGGTACGAGCAGTACTTC
cdr3_aa: CATLLRGRDREGYEQYF
v_call: TRBV2
j_call: TRBJ2-7
d_call: TRBD1
clone_size: .

cdr3_nt: TGTGCCTCAACCCGGACAGGGGGTAGAAGCGAATATGGCTACACCTTC
cdr3_aa: CASTRTGGRSEYGYTF
v_call: TRBV28
j_call: TRBJ1-2
d_call: TRBD1
clone_size: few

cdr3_nt: TGCGCCAGCAGCTTAGTAGCCGAATCCTACAATGAGCAGTTCTTC
cdr3_aa: CASSLVAESYNEQFF
v_call: TRBV5-1
j_call: TRBJ2-1
d_call: .
clone_size: few

cdr3_nt: TGTGCCAGCACAGGGACACAAGAGACCCAGTACTTC
cdr3_aa: CASTGTQETQYF
v_call: TRBV6-6
j_call: TRBJ2-5
d_call: .
clone_size: .

cdr3_nt: TGTGCCACCCAACCTCGGACTGAGTCCTACGAGCAGTACTTC
cdr3_aa: CATQPRTESYEQYF
v_call: TRBV2
j_call: TRBJ2-7
d_call: .
clone_size: .

cdr3_nt: TGCGCCAGCAGCCTACCGGGACAGGGGACACAGAGAAGCTCCTACGAGCAGTACTTC
cdr3_aa: CASSLPGQGTQRSSYEQYF
v_call: TRBV5-1
j_call: TRBJ2-7
d_call: TRBD1
clone_size: once

cdr3_nt: TGTGCCAGCAGTTCTCACCTCGCGCTCCAAGAGACCCAGTACTTC
cdr3_aa: CASSSHLALQETQYF
v_call: TRBV6-6
j_call: TRBJ2-5
d_call: .
clone_size: .

cdr3_nt: TGTGCCAGCAGGGAAATACGCCTACAGGGGTGGTATGGCTACACCTTC
cdr3_aa: CASREIRLQGWYGYTF
v_call: TRBV2
j_call: TRBJ1-2
d_call: TRBD1
clone_size: .

cdr3_nt: TGTGCCAGCCGCCTACCACAGGGGAGAAATGAAAAACTGTTTTTT
cdr3_aa: CASRLPQGRNEKLFF
v_call: TRBV28
j_call: TRBJ1-4
d_call: TRBD1
clone_size: .

cdr3_nt: TGTGCCAGCAGCTCCCACCGGTTCTCGGGCTCTGGAAACACCATATATTTT
cdr3_aa: CASSSHRFSGSGNTIYF
v_call: TRBV7-8
j_call: TRBJ1-3
d_call: .
clone_size: .

cdr3_nt: TGCAGCGTTGAAAGGCGGGCGGTGGACTACAATGAGCAGTTCTTC
cdr3_aa: CSVERRAVDYNEQFF
v_call: TRBV29-1
j_call: TRBJ2-1
d_call: .
clone_size: .

cdr3_nt: TGTGCCAGCAGCGTAGCGGGAGGGGGACTTAGCACAGATACGCAGTATTTT
cdr3_aa: CASSVAGGGLSTDTQYF
v_call: TRBV9
j_call: TRBJ2-3
d_call: TRBD2
clone_size: .

cdr3_nt: TGTGCCAGCAGTTTACACAGAGCTAACTATGGCTACACCTTC
cdr3_aa: CASSLHRANYGYTF
v_call: TRBV6-5
j_call: TRBJ1-2
d_call: .
clone_size: .

cdr3_nt: TGCGCCAGCAGCGCCACGAGGGGCTTGAACACTGAAGCTTTCTTT
cdr3_aa: CASSATRGLNTEAFF
v_call: TRBV10-1
j_call: TRBJ1-1
d_call: .
clone_size: .